These 21 T cell receptor beta chains were sequenced from one sample in a study of T cell responses to AZD1222 COVID-19 vaccine. The method was immunoSEQ multiplex PCR; TCRdb's version includes in-frame clones alone and lacks a portion of them. Of roughly 170,000 clones in the sample, about 85% were seen once. The sample in question was peripheral blood, obtained on day 0 of AZD1222 vaccination. The receptor set was obtained from an adult in good health.

The gene calls are TRBV4-1 and TRBJ2-3, with 10 positions matching TRBD2. CDR1 is MGHRA, CDR2 YSYEKL, per germline. There are 16 residues in the CDR3. V dropped 6 bases and J dropped 2; count of bases not matched to a gene: 8. CDR3 sequence: CASRRRTSGYTDTQYF. CDR3 sequence (DNA): TGCGCCAGCAGACGCCGGACTAGCGGATACACAGATACGCAGTATTTT.

The genes are TRBV5-4 and TRBJ1-2; D remains unclear. Trimming removed 5 bases at V and 8 bases at J, with 16 bases between. CDR1 and CDR2 from the germline V gene are SGHNT and YYREEE (reference sequence). The CDR3 runs to 13 residues. Here the CDR3 DNA reads TGTGCCAGCAGGGCCACGAGCGGGCAAGGCTACACCTTC. It codes for CASRATSGQGYTF. Filled out from reference TRBV5-4 and TRBJ1-2, the complete variable domain reads ETGVTQSPTHLIKTRGQQVTLRCSSQSGHNTVSWYQQALGQGPQFIFQYYREEENGRGNFPPRFSGLQFPNYSSELNVNALELDDSALYLCASRATSGQGYTFGSGTRLTVV.

V gene TRBV6-1 combines with J gene TRBJ2-7, with a possible D match to TRBD1 (6 bases). The CDR3 covers 15 residues. Germline V gene sequence: CDR1 MNHNS, CDR2 SASEGT. V was cut by 2 bases and J by 0 bases, with 11 bases left in between. The CDR3 coding sequence is TGTGCCAGCAGTGAAATCAGACAGGACTCCTACGAGCAGTACTTC. This gives the protein CASSEIRQDSYEQYF.

The chain couples TRBV9 to TRBJ1-1, with 7 bases aligning to TRBD1. This CDR3 region has 12 residues. The germline CDR1 and CDR2 sequences are SGDLS and YYNGEE. Trimming removed 0 bases from V and 7 bases from J; junction bases left unmatched: 0. Here the CDR3 reads CASSVDRGEAFF. In nucleotides, the CDR3 is TGTGCCAGCAGCGTAGACAGGGGTGAAGCTTTCTTT.

The chain carries TRBV15 and TRBJ1-1; D is ambiguous. Germline V lookup: CDR1 LNHNV, CDR2 YYDKDF (reference sequence). The CDR3 extends over 12 amino acids. Trimming stripped 6 bases from V and 0 bases from J, with 5 bases between. As DNA, the CDR3 is TGTGCCACCAGTAATTTGAACACTGAAGCTTTCTTT. It translates to CATSNLNTEAFF. Based on the CDR3 plus reference TRBV15 and TRBJ1-1, the full variable domain is DAMVIQNPRYQVTQFGKPVTLSCSQTLNHNVMYWYQQKSSQAPKLLFHYYDKDFNNEADTPDNFQSRRPNTSFCFLDIRSPGLGDTAMYLCATSNLNTEAFFGQGTRLTVV.

The rearrangement joins TRBV10-3 to TRBJ2-1; possibly TRBD2 for D (6 bases). V was shortened by 11 bases and J by 0 bases, with 14 bases between the two germline ends. CDR1 is ENHRY and CDR2 is SYGVKD in the germline V gene. This CDR3 is built from 14 residues. As DNA, the CDR3 is TGTGCCGTAGGGCCCGGGGGCTCCTACAATGAGCAGTTCTTC. Translation gives CAVGPGGSYNEQFF.

The CDR3 sequence is CASSPRRSRGEQYF. The CDR3 DNA sequence: TGTGCCAGTAGTCCGCGGCGGAGCCGGGGCGAGCAGTACTTC. The rearrangement links TRBV19 to TRBJ2-7; the D gene is possibly TRBD2 (5 bases). The V end lost 5 bases, the J end lost 6 bases, and 17 bases lay between the germline ends. The V gene's germline CDR1 is LNHDA and CDR2 SQIVND (reference sequence). The CDR3 spans 14 residues.

This clone occurred once. The rearrangement links TRBV29-1 to TRBJ2-1, with D unclear. In germline, CDR1 is SQVTM, CDR2 ANQGSEA. Trimming removed 4 bases from V and 12 bases from J, with 28 bases in between. This CDR3 has 16 amino acids. The CDR3 spells CSVGTQDPVDNPGQFF. CDR3 bases: TGCAGCGTTGGTACTCAGGACCCAGTAGACAATCCGGGGCAGTTCTTC.

The chain has TRBV10-2 and TRBJ2-7, with 7 bases that match TRBD1. CDR3 length: 13 amino acids. Germline V gives CDR1 WSHSY, CDR2 SAAADI. V lost 6 bases to trimming and J lost 4 bases; unmatched junction nucleotides: 6. CDR3 in amino acids: CASRGQNRYEQYF. The DNA of the CDR3 is TGCGCCAGCAGGGGACAGAACCGATACGAGCAGTACTTC.

V usage is TRBV2 and J usage is TRBJ2-1; 13 nucleotides align to TRBD2. From germline, CDR1 is SNHLY and CDR2 FYNNEI. The J segment lost 9 bases and the V segment lost 5 bases, leaving 7 bases of the junction unmatched. The CDR3 is 15 residues long. CDR3 nucleotides: TGTGCCAGCAGTACTCGACTAGCGGGAGGTGGTGAGCAGTTCTTC. Translating it yields CASSTRLAGGGEQFF.

The chain uses TRBV3-1 (or the pseudogene TRBV3-2) and TRBJ1-1; D might be TRBD1 (5 bases). V lost 4 bases and J lost 4, with 16 bases in between. Per germline, CDR1 LGHDT and CDR2 YNNKEL (reference sequence). The CDR3 is 15 amino acids. The CDR3 nucleotides read TGTGCCAGCAGCCTTCGGGGGGGTATTGGCACTGAAGCTTTCTTT. This encodes CASSLRGGIGTEAFF.

The chain combines TRBV5-6 with TRBJ2-1; the match to TRBD2 covers 9 bases. From germline, CDR1 is SGHDT and CDR2 YYEEEE. The junction had 8 bases not matched to a gene; V was cut back by 2 bases and J by 8 bases. The CDR3 length is 15 residues. In nucleotides, the CDR3 is TGTGCCAGCAGCTTTCGCGGACTAGCGTCGGATGAGCAGTTCTTC. Amino acids: CASSFRGLASDEQFF.

This clone has just a few counts. The V call is TRBV2, the J call TRBJ2-3, with TRBD2 as a possible D gene (5 bases). The length of the CDR3 is 14 residues. Trimming removed 2 bases at V and 0 bases at J, with 6 bases between. Per the germline V gene, CDR1 is SNHLY and CDR2 is FYNNEI. The CDR3 loop reads CASSETSSTDTQYF. The CDR3 nucleotides read TGTGCCAGCAGTGAAACTAGTAGCACAGATACGCAGTATTTT.

The chain couples TRBV9 to TRBJ2-1; D gene uncertain. CDR1 SGDLS and CDR2 YYNGEE come from the germline V gene. The CDR3 loop spans 14 amino acids. The V gene lost 0 bases and the J gene lost 9 bases, with 13 bases spanning the gap. CDR3 nucleotide sequence: TGTGCCAGCAGCGTAGACCCCAATCCGTCTGAGCAGTTCTTC. This sequence encodes CASSVDPNPSEQFF. Complete variable domain (other parts from reference TRBV9 and TRBJ2-1): DSGVTQTPKHLITATGQRVTLRCSPRSGDLSVYWYQQSLDQGLQFLIQYYNGEERAKGNILERFSAQQFPDLHSELNLSSLELGDSALYFCASSVDPNPSEQFFGPGTRLTVL.

J is TRBJ1-1 and V is TRBV6-1; D possibly corresponds to TRBD1 (6 bases). Germline loops: CDR1 MNHNS, CDR2 SASEGT. This CDR3 is built from 15 residues. The ends were cut back, 2 bases at V and 3 bases at J, with 13 bases in the middle. In DNA, the CDR3 is TGTGCCAGCAGTGAACAGGGGCGAGGGGACACTGAAGCTTTCTTT. It specifies CASSEQGRGDTEAFF.

The chain is built from TRBV12-3 or TRBV12-4 and TRBJ1-4; D is ambiguous. This CDR3 region has 13 residues. With 1 base removed from V and 8 bases from J, the gap between germline ends came to 8 bases. In DNA form, the CDR3 reads TGTGCCAGCAGTTTAGGGGGTCGGGAAAAACTGTTTTTT. Its translation is CASSLGGREKLFF.

The gene calls are TRBV19 and TRBJ1-2, with 8 bases matching TRBD1. V gave up 7 bases and J gave up 5 bases; unmatched junction bases: 6. Germline V gives CDR1 LNHDA, CDR2 SQIVND (reference sequence). The CDR3 length is 13 residues. The CDR3 region has the DNA TGTGCCAGTAAGGGACAGGCTGGGTATGGCTACACCTTC. It is translated as CASKGQAGYGYTF.

The chain carries TRBV14 and TRBJ2-1; TRBD2 matches 7 bases. Losses at the gene ends were 4 bases for V and 9 bases for J; bases not matched to a gene: 18. The CDR3 length is 17 residues. Germline CDR1 reads SGHDN; CDR2 reads FVKESK. DNA of the CDR3: TGTGCCAGCAGCCCCCGGTTGGTAGCGGGTCTTTTCGGTGAGCAGTTCTTC. Amino acid sequence: CASSPRLVAGLFGEQFF.

The V and J genes are TRBV4-1 and TRBJ1-4; 8 nucleotides match TRBD1. In germline, CDR1 is MGHRA, CDR2 YSYEKL. The CDR3 runs 16 residues. The V gene end was trimmed by 4 bases and the J gene end by 8 bases; junction bases not matched to a gene: 12. The CDR3 reads CASSPGQGEILEKLFF. For the CDR3, the DNA is TGCGCCAGCAGCCCAGGACAGGGTGAGATTCTGGAAAAACTGTTTTTT.

V is TRBV3-1 (or the pseudogene TRBV3-2) and J is TRBJ2-5, with D tentatively TRBD2 (5 bases). CDR1 and CDR2 (germline): LGHDT, YNNKEL (reference sequence). Trimming stripped 1 base from V and 0 bases from J, with 15 bases between. The CDR3 runs to 17 residues. The CDR3 sequence: CASSQVMGAQHQETQYF. DNA for the CDR3: TGTGCCAGCAGCCAAGTAATGGGAGCCCAACACCAAGAGACCCAGTACTTC.

V is TRBV5-1 and J is TRBJ1-2, with D perhaps matching TRBD1 (5 bases). Trimming cost V 2 bases and J 8 bases, with 13 bases left between them. The germline V gene encodes CDR1 SGHRS and CDR2 YFSETQ. The CDR3 is 13 amino acids. CDR3: CASSLGTRDGYTF. In DNA form, the CDR3 reads TGCGCCAGCAGCTTAGGGACCAGGGACGGCTACACCTTC. The full variable domain, with the rest looked up from reference TRBV5-1 and TRBJ1-2, is KAGVTQTPRYLIKTRGQQVTLSCSPISGHRSVSWYQQTPGQGLQFLFEYFSETQRNKGNFPGRFSGRQFSNSRSEMNVSTLELGDSALYLCASSLGTRDGYTFGSGTRLTVV.